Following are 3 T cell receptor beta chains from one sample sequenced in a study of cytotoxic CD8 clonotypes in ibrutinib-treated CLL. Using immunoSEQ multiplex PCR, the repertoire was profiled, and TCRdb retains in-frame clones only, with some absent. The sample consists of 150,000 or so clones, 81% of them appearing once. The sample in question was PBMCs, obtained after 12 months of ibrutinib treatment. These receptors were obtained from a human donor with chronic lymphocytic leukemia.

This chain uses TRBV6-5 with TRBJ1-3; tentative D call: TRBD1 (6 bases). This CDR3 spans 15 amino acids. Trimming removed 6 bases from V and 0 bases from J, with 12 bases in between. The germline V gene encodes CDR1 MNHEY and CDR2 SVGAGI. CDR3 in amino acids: CASRLGGTSGNTIYF. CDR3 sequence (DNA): TGTGCCAGCAGGCTCGGGGGCACCTCTGGAAACACCATATATTTT.

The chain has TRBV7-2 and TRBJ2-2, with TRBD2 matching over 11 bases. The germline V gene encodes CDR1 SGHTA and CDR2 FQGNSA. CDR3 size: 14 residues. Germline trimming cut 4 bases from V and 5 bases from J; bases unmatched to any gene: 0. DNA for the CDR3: TGTGCCAGCAGCTGGACTAGCGGGACCGGGGAGCTGTTTTTT. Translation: CASSWTSGTGELFF.

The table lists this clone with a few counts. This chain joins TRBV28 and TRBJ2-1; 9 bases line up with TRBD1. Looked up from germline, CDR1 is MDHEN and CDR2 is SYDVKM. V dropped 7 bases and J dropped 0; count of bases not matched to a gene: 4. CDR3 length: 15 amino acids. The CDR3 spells CASKGQGSSYNEQFF. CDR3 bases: TGTGCCAGCAAGGGACAGGGCAGCTCCTACAATGAGCAGTTCTTC.